Listed below are T cell receptor beta chains from one sample, sequenced in a study of T-cell reconstitution after alpha-beta-depleted transplantation in children. TCRdb processed the PCR reads anew with MiXCR; each CDR3 protein has one entry. The sample has about 180,000 distinct CDR3 sequences, 11% seen once. This specimen consisted of PBMCs, obtained before TCRalphabeta/CD19-depleted stem cell transplant. These receptor sequences come from a boy aged 2 to 9 with acute myeloid leukemia, due to receive a stem cell transplant. Both conserved end residues are part of each CDR3. D genes are given only for firm matches. Not all rows give a size; the values are once, few, many and, for expanded clones, a class.

>NA|TRBV3-1|TRBJ2-3|TRBD1
TGTGCCACCTGCCAAGATTTCTGGCAGGGGGCCTCAGATACGCAGTATTTT
CATCQDFWQGASDTQYF
>many|TRBV12-5|TRBJ2-1|NA
TGTGCTAGTGGCGCTCTTGGGGGTTTTTTAAACAATGAGCAGTTCTTC
CASGALGGFLNNEQFF
>many|TRBV6-5|TRBJ2-1|NA
TGTGCCAGCAAAGGGGTGGATGAGCAGTTCTTC
CASKGVDEQFF
>many|TRBV5-1|TRBJ2-3|TRBD2
TGCGCCAGCAGCTCCGTAGCGGGCCCCGCAGATACGCAGTATTTT
CASSSVAGPADTQYF
>many|TRBV6-5|TRBJ1-1|NA
TGTGCCAGCAGTTCGAACGGGCCCTCGGAAGGGACTGAAGCTTTCTTT
CASSSNGPSEGTEAFF
>many|TRBV10-3|TRBJ2-3|TRBD2
TGTGCCATCAGTGTTGGAGCGGGGCGGCCTGCGGGAGATACGCAGTATTTT
CAISVGAGRPAGDTQYF
>many|TRBV20-1|TRBJ1-1|NA
TGCAGTGCTAGAGATGGCCGAAACACTGAAGCTTTCTTT
CSARDGRNTEAFF
>many|TRBV9|TRBJ1-1|NA
TGTGCCAGCAGCGTGGGGGCCCAGAACACTGAAGCTTTCTTT
CASSVGAQNTEAFF
>many|TRBV6-2/TRBV6-3|TRBJ2-7|NA
TGTGCCAGCCATCTGGCTGGGAGTTACGAGCAGTACTTC
CASHLAGSYEQYF
>many|TRBV28|TRBJ1-5|TRBD1
TGTGCCAGCACCCGACAGGGGCCGAATCAGCCCCAGCATTTT
CASTRQGPNQPQHF
>many|TRBV9|TRBJ2-1|TRBD2
TGTGCCAGCAGCCGAGATAGCGGGAGGGAAGATGAGCAGTTCTTC
CASSRDSGREDEQFF
>many|TRBV7-9|TRBJ1-1|NA
TGTGCCAGCAGCCCCCAGCCAAGGGAGCGAGCTTTCTTT
CASSPQPRERAFF
>many|TRBV4-1|TRBJ2-3|NA
TGCGCCAGCAGCCAAGAGAGGGGGGGCCAGGATACGCAGTATTTT
CASSQERGGQDTQYF
>many|TRBV28|TRBJ2-4|TRBD1
TGTGCCAGCAGTCTCGTCCGGGACAGTGTAAACATTCAGTACTTC
CASSLVRDSVNIQYF
>many|TRBV7-2|TRBJ2-3|TRBD2
TGTGCCAGCAGCTATAGCGGGGGGGTACCTAGCACAGATACGCAGTATTTT
CASSYSGGVPSTDTQYF
>many|TRBV29-1|TRBJ2-3|NA
TGCAGCGCACACACGTCAGATACGCAGTATTTT
CSAHTSDTQYF
>many|TRBV20-1|TRBJ2-7|NA
TGCAGTGCTAGCCCCAGGGCCGACGAGCAGTACTTC
CSASPRADEQYF
>many|TRBV27|TRBJ2-7|NA
TGTGCCAGCAGTTTTTTCCCGAGCTCCTACGAGCAGTACTTC
CASSFFPSSYEQYF
>many|TRBV11-2|TRBJ2-3|NA
TGTGCCAGCAGCTTAGATTGGGGGTTAGGCACAGATACGCAGTATTTT
CASSLDWGLGTDTQYF
>many|TRBV12-3/TRBV12-4|TRBJ1-5|NA
TGTGCCAGCAGTTTCCGGCAGGTCCATCAGCCCCAGCATTTT
CASSFRQVHQPQHF
>many|TRBV5-6|TRBJ2-2|NA
TGTGCCAGCAGCTTGGCTTGGGGTTCGGCGAACACCGGGGAGCTGTTTTTT
CASSLAWGSANTGELFF
>many|TRBV19|TRBJ2-7|NA
TGTGCCAGTAGTCAATCCGGACAGTCCTACGAGCAGTACTTC
CASSQSGQSYEQYF
>many|TRBV20-1|TRBJ2-7|NA
TGCAGTGCTAGTTCTGGTCCCTACGAGCAGTACTTC
CSASSGPYEQYF
>many|TRBV7-9|TRBJ1-2|NA
TGTGCCAGCAGCTTTGGTAGGGAAGGCTACACCTTC
CASSFGREGYTF
>many|TRBV20-1|TRBJ2-1|TRBD1
TGCAGTGCTAGAGACGGGTCGGGACAGCGATACAATGAGCAGTTCTTC
CSARDGSGQRYNEQFF
>many|TRBV5-1|TRBJ2-7|TRBD2
TGCGCCAGCAGCTCCCAACTAGCGGAACCCTACGAGCAGTACTTC
CASSSQLAEPYEQYF
>NA|TRBV5-1|TRBJ1-5|NA
TGCGCCAGCAGCTTGGACACTCCCGAAATTCAGCCCCAGCATTTT
CASSLDTPEIQPQHF
>many|TRBV18|TRBJ2-3|NA
TGTGCCAGCTCACCACAGTCAGGGGCGCGAACAGATACGCAGTATTTT
CASSPQSGARTDTQYF
>many|TRBV12-3/TRBV12-4|TRBJ2-3|NA
TGTGCCAGCAGGGCAAATCCAGATACGCAGTATTTT
CASRANPDTQYF
>many|TRBV6-5|TRBJ2-3|TRBD2
TGTGCCAGCAGTTACCGAGCGGGGGGCACAGATACGCAGTATTTT
CASSYRAGGTDTQYF
>many|TRBV7-2|TRBJ1-1|NA
TGTGCCAGCAGCTTAGACAGCTTCACTGAAGCTTTCTTT
CASSLDSFTEAFF